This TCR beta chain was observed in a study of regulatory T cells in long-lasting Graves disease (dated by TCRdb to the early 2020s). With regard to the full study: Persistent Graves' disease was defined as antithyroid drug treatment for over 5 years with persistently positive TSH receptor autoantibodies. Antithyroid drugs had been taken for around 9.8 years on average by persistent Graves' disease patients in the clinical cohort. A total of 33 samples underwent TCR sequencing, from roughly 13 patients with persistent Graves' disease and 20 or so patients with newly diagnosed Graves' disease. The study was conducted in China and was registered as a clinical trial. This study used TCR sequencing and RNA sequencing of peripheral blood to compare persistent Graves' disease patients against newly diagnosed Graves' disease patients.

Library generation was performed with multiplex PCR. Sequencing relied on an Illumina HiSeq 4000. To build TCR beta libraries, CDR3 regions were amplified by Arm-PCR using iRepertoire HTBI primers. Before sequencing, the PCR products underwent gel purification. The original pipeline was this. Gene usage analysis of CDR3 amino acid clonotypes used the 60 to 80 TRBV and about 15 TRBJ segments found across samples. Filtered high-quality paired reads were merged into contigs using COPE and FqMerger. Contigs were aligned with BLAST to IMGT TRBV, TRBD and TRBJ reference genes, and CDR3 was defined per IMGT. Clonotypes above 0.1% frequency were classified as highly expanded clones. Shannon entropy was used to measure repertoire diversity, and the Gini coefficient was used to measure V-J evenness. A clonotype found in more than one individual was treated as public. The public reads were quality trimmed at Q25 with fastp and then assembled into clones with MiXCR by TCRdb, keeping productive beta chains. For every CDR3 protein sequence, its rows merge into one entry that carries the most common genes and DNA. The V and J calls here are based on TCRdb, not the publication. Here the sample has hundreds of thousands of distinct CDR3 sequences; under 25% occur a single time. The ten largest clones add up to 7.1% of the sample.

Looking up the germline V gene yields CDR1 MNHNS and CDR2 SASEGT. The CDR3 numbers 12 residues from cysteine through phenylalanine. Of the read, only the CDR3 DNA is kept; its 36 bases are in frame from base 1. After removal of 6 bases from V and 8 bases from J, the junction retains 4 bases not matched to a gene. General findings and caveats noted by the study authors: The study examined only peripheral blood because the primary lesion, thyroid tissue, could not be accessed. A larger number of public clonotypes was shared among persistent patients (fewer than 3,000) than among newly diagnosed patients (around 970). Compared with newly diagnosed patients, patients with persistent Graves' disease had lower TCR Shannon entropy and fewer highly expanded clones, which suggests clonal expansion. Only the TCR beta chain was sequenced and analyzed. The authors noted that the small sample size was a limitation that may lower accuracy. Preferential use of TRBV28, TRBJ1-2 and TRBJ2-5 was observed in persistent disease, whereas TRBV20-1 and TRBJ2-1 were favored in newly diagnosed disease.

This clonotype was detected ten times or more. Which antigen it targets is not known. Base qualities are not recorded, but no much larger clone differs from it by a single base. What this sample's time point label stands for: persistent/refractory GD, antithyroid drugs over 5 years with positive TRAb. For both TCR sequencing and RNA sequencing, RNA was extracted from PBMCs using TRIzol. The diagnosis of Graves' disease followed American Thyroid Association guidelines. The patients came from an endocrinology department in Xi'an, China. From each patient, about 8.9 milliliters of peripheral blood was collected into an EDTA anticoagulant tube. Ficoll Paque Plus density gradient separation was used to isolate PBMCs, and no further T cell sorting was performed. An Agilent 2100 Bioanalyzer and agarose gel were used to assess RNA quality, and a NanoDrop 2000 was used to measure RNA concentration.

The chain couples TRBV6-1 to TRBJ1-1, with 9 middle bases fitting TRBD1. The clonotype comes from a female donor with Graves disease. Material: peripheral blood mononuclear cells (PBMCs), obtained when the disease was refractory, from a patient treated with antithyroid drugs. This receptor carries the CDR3 CASSPGTGEAFF. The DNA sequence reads TGTGCCAGCAGCCCCGGGACAGGGGAAGCTTTCTTT.